This TCR beta chain derives from a study of blood T cell repertoires in COVID-19 (dated by TCRdb to 2018 to 2021). With regard to the full study: Collaborator samples came from the United States, Italy and Spain and covered acute and convalescent phases of COVID-19. Samples came from the ongoing ImmuneRACE study (first 160 participants) plus 1,254 subjects from 6 global collaborators. The repertoires were released in a freely available public database intended as a resource for research on the immune response to SARS-CoV-2. A de-identified subject ID, COVID-19 status, age in years and sex were almost always included in the sample metadata. The material from the prospective study consisted of cDNA or gDNA derived from T cells, B-cell-depleted T cells, or PBMCs. Where available, HLA class I and class II types were obtained from metadata supplied by the sample provider rather than from assay-based typing. Subjects who had been exposed to COVID-19, were actively infected with it, or had recovered from it provided the deeply sampled blood TCRbeta repertoires that made up the dataset.

Collaborating institutions collected whole blood in K2EDTA tubes following their own protocols. Collaborator samples were shipped for TCRbeta analysis as frozen whole blood, isolated PBMCs, or DNA extracted from either sample type. In regard to this clone: Its antigen remains unidentified. No base qualities exist here, and no much larger clone lies one base off it.

Between the V and J ends, shortened by 1 base and 8 bases respectively, the junction contains 8 bases. CDR1 and CDR2 are read off the germline V gene (reference sequence) as LNHDA and SQIVND. Inclusive of the bounding cysteine and phenylalanine, the CDR3 is 13 residues long. The entry retains the CDR3 DNA only, 39 bases that are in frame from base 1. Points the paper makes about the study in general: The amount of clinical and demographic metadata varied by source and participant and was provided uncurated.

TCRbeta CDR3 regions were amplified from genomic DNA using the immunoSEQ Assay, a bias-controlled multiplex PCR. Regarding the original processing steps: The number of nucleated cells in each sample was estimated by amplification of reference gene primers within the assay. Sequence reads were collapsed and filtered to measure the absolute abundance of every unique TCRbeta CDR3 rearrangement. For each sample, productive Simpson clonality was calculated as the square root of Simpson's diversity index across productive rearrangements. This is the immuneACCESS table as TCRdb keeps it, with only in-frame sequences that have V and J called. A part of the clones is gone; compared with another copy, unresolved V genes explain less than half, and the rest is unexplained. That table supplies the V and J calls and clone size; D and trimming were determined from the DNA. Present in this sample are under 300,000 clones, 65% to 90% of which were seen just once. Jointly, the top ten make up about 3.2% of the sample.

The chain links TRBV19 with TRBJ1-4; the D segment cannot be called with confidence. Source material: peripheral blood. The TCR comes from a woman aged 55-70 years with active or convalescent COVID-19. The CDR3 corresponds to CASSIVTGEKLFF. The sequenced DNA is TGTGCCAGTAGTATAGTGACCGGGGAAAAACTGTTTTTT.